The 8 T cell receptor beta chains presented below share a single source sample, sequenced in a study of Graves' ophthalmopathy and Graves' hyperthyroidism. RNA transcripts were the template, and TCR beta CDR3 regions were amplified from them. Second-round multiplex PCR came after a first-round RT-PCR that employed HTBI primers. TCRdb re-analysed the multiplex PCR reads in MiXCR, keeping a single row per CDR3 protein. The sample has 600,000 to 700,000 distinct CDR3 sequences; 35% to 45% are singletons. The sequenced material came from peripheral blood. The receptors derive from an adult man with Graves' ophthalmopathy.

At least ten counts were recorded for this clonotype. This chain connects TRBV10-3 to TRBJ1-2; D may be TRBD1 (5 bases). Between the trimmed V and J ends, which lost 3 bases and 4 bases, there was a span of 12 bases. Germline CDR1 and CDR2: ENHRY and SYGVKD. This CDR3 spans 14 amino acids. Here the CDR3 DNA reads TGTGCCATCAGTGAAAGGGGAAGGGGCTATGGCTACACCTTC. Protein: CAISERGRGYGYTF.

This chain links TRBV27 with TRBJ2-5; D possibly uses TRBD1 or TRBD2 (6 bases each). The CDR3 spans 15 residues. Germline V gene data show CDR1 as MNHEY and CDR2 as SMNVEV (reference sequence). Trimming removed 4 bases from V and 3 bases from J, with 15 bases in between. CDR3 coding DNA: TGTGCCAGCAGTTGGAGGGGGTCCTTAAAAGAGACCCAGTACTTC. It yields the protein CASSWRGSLKETQYF.

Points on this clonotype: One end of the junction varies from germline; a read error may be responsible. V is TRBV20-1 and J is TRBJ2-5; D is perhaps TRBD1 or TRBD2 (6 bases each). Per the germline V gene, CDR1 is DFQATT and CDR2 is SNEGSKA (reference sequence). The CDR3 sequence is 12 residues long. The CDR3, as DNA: TGCAGTGCTAGTGGGGGGCAGGGTAGAAAGTTCTTC. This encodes CSASGGQGRKFF.

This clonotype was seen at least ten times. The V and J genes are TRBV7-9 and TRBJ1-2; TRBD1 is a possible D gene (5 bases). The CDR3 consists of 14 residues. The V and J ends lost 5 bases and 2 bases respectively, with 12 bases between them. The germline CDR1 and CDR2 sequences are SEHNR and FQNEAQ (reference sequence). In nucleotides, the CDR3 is TGTGCCAGCAGCCGGGACGTATGGAACTATGGCTACACCTTC. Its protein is CASSRDVWNYGYTF.

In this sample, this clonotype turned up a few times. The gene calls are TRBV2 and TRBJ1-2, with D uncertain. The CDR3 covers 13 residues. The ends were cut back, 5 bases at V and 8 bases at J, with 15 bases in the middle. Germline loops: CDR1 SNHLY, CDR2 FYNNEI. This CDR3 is CASSPRRAEGYTF. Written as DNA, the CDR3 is TGTGCCAGCAGTCCCAGACGGGCCGAGGGCTACACCTTC. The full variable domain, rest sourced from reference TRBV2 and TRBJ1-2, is EPEVTQTPSHQVTQMGQEVILRCVPISNHLYFYWYRQILGQKVEFLVSFYNNEISEKSEIFDDQFSVERPDGSNFTLKIRSTKLEDSAMYFCASSPRRAEGYTFGSGTRLTVV.

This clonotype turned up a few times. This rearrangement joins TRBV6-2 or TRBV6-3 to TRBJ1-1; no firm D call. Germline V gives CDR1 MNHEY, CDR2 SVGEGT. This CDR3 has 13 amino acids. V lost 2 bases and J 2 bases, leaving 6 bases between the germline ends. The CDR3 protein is CASSYNENTEAFF. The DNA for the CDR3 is TGTGCCAGCAGTTACAACGAAAACACTGAAGCTTTCTTT.

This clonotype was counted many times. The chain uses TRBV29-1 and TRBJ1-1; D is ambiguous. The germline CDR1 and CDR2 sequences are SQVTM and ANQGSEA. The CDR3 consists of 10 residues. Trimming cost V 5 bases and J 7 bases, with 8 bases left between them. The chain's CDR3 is CSVRINEAFF. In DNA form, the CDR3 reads TGCAGCGTTCGGATCAATGAAGCTTTCTTT.

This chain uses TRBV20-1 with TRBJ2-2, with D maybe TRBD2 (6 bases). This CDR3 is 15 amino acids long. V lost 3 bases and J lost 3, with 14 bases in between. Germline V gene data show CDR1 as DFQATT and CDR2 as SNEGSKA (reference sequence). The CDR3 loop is CSASQGDFDTGELFF. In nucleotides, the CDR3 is TGCAGTGCTAGTCAAGGGGACTTCGACACCGGGGAGCTGTTTTTT.